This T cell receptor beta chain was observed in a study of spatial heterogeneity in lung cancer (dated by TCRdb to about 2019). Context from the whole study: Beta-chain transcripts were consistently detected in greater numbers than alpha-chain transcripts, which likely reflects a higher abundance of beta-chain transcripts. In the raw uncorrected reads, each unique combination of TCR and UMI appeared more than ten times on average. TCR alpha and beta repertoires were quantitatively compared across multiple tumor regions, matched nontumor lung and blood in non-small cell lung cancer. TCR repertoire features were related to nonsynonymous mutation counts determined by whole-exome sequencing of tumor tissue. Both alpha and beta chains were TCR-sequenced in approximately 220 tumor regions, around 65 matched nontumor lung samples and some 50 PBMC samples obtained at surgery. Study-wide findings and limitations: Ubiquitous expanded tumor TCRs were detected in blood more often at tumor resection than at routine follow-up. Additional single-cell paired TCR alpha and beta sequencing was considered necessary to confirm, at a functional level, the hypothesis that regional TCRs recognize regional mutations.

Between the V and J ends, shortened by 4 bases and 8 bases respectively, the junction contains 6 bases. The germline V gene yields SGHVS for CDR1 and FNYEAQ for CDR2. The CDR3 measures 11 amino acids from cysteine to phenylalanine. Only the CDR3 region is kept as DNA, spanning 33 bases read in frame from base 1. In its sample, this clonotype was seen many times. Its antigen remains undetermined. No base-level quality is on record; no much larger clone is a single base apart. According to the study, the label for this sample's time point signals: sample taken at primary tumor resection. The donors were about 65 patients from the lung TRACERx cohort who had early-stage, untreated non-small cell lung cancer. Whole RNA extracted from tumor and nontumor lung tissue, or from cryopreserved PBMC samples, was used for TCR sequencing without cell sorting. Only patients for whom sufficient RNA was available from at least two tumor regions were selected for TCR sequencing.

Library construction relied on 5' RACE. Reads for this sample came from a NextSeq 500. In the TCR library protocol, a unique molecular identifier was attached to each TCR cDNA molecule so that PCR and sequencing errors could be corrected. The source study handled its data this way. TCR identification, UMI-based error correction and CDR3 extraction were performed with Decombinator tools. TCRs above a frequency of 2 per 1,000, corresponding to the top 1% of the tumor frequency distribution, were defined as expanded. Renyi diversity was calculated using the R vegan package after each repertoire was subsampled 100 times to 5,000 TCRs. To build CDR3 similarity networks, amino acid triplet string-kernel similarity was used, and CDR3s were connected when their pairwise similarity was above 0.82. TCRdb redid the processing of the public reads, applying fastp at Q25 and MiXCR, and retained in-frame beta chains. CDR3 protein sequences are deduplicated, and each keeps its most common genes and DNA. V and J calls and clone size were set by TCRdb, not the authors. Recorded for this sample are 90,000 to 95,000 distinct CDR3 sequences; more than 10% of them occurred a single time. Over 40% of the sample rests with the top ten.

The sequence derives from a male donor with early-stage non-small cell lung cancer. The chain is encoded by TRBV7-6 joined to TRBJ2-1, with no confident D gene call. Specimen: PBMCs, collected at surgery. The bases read TGTGCCAGCAGCTCTAGGCATGAGCAGTTCTTC. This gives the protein CASSSRHEQFF.